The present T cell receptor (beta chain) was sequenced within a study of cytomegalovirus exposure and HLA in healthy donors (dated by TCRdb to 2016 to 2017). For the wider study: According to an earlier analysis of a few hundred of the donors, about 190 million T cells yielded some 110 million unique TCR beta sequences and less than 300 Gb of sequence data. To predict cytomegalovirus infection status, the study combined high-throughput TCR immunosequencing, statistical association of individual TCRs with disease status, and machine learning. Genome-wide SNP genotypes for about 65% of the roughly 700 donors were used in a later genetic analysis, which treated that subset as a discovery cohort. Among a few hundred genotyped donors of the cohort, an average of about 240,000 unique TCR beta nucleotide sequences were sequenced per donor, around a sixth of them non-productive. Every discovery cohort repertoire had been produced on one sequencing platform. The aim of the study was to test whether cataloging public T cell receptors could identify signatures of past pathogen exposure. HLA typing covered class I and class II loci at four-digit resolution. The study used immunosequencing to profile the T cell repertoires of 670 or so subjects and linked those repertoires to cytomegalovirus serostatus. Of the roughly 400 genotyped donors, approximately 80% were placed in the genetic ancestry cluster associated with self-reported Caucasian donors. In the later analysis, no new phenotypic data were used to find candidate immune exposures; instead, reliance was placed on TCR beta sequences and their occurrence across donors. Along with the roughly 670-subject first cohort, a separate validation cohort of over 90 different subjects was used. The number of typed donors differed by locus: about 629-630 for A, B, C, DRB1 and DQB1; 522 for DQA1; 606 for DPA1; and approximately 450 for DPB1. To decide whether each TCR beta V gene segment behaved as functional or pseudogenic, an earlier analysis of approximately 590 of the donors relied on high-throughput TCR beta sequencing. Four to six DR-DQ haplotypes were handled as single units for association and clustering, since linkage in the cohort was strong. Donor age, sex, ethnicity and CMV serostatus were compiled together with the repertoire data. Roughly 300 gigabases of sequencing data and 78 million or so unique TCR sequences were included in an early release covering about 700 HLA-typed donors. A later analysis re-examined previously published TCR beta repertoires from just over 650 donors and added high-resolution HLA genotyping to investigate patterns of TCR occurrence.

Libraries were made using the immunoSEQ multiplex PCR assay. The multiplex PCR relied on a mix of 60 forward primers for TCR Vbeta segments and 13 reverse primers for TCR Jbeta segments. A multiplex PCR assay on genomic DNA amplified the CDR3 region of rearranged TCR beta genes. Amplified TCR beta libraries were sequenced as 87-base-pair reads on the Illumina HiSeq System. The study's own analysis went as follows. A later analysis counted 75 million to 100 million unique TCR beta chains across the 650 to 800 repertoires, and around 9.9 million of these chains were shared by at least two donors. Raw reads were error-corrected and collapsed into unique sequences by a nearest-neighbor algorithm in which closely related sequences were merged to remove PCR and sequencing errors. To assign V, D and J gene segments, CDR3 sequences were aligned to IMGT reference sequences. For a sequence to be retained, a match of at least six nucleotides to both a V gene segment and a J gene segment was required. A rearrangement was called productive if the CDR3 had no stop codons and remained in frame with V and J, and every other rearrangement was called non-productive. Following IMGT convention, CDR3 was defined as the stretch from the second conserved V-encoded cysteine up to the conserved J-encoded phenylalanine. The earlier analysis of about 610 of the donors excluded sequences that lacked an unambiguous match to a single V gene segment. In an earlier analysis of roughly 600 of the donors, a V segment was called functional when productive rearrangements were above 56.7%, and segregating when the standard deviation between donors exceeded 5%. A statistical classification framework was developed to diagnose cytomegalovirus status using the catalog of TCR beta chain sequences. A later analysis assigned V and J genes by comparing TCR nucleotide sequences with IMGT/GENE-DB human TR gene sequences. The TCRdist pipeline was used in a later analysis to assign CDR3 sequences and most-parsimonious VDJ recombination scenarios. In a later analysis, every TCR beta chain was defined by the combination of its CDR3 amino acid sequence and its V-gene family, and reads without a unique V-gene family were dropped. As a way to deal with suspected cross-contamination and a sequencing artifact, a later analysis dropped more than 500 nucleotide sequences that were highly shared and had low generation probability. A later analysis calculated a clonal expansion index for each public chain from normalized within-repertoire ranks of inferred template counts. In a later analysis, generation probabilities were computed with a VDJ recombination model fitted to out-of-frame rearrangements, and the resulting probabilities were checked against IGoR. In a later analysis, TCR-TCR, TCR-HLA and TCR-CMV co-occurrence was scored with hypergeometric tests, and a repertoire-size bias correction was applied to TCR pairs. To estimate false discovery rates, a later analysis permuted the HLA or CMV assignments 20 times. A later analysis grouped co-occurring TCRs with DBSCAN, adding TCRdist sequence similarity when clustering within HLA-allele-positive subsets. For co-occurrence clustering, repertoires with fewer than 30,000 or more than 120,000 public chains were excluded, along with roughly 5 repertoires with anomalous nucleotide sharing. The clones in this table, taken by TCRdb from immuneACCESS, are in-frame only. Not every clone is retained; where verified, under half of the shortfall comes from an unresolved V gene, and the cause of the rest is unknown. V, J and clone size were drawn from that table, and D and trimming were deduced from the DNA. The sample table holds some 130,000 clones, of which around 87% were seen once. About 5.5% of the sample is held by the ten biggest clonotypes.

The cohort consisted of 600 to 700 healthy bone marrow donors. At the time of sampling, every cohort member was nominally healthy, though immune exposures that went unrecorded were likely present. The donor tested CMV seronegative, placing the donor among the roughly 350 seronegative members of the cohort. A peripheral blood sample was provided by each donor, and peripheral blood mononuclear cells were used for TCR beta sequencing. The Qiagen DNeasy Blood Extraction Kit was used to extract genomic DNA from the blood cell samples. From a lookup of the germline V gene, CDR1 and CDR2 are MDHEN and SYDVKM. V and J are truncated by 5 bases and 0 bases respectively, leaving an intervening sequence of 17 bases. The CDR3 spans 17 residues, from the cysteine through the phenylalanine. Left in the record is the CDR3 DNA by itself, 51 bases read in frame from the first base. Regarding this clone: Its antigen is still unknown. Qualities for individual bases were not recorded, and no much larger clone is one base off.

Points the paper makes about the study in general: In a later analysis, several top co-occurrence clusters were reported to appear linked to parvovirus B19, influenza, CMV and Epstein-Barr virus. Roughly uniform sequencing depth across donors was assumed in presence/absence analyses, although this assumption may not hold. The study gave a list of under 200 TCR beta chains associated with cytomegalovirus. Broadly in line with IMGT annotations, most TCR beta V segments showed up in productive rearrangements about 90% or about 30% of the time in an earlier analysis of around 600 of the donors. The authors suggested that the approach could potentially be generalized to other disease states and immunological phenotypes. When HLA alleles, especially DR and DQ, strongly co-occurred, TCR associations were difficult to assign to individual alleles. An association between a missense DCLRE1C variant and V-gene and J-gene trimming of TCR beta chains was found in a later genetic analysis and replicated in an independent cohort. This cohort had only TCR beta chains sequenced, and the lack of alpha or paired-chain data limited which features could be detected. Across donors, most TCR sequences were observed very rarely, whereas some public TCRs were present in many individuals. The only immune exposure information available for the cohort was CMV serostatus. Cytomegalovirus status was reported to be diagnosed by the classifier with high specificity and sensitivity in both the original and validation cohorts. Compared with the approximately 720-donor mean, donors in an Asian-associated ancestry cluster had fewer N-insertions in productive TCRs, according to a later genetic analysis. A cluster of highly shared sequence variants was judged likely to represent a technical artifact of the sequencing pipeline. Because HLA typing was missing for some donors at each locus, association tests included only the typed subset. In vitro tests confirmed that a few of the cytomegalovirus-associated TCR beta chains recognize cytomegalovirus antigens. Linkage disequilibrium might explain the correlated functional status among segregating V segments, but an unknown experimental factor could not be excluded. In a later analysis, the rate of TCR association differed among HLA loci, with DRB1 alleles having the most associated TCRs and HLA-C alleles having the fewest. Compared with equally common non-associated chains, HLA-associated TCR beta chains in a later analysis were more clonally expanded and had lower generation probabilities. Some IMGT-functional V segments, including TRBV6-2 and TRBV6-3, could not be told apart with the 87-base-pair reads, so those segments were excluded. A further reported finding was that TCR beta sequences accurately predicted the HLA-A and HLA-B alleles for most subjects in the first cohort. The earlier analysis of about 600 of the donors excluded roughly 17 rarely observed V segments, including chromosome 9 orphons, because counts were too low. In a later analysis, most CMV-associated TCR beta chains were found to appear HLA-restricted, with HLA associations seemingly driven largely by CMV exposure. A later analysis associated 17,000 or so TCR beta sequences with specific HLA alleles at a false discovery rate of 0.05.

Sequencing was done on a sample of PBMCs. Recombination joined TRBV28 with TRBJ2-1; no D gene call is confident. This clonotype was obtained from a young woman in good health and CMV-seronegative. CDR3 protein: CASSPRLAGSSYNEQFF. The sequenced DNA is TGTGCCAGCAGTCCCCGGTTGGCAGGCAGCTCCTACAATGAGCAGTTCTTC.